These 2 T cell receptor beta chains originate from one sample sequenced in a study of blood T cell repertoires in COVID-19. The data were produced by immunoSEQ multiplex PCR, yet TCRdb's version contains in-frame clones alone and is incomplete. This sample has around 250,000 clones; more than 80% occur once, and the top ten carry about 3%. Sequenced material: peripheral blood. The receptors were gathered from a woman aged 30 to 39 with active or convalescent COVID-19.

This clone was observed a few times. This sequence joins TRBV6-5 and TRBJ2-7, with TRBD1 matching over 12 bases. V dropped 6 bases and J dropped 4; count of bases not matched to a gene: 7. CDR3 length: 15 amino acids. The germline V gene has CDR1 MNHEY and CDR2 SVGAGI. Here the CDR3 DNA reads TGTGCCAGCAGATCGCCGGGACAGGGGGCTTACGAGCAGTACTTC. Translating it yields CASRSPGQGAYEQYF.

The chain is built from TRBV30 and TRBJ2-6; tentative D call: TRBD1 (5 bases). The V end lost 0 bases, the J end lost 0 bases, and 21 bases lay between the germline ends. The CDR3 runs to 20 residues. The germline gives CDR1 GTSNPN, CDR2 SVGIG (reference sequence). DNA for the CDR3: TGTGCCTGGAGTGTAGGTTCCCGAAGCAGGGTCCACTCTGGGGCCAACGTCCTGACTTTC. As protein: CAWSVGSRSRVHSGANVLTF.